The next 14 T cell receptor beta chains were all read from a single sample in a study of blood T cell repertoires in COVID-19 (dated by TCRdb to 2020 to 2022). Library preparation was by the immunoSEQ multiplex PCR assay. TCRdb stores this immuneACCESS table with in-frame sequences only. Part of the clones is absent; in the studies checked, under half of the shortfall reflects unresolved V genes, and no reason is known for the rest. This sample lists roughly 400,000 clones; approximately 90% were detected once. Approximately 1.5% of the sample is held by the ten biggest clonotypes. Sequenced sample: PBMCs or T cells enriched from blood (not recorded which). These receptors were collected from a woman between 18 and 30 years old who had been exposed to COVID-19.

The rearrangement links TRBV19 to TRBJ2-7; D perhaps matches TRBD1 (6 bases). CDR1 is LNHDA and CDR2 is SQIVND in the germline V gene (reference sequence). The CDR3 sequence is 15 residues long. The V end lost 3 bases, the J end lost 4 bases, and 16 bases lay between the germline ends. CDR3 sequence (DNA): TGTGCCAGTAGTATGGGGGCGACCGGGATTTACGAGCAGTACTTC. Protein sequence: CASSMGATGIYEQYF.

The gene calls are TRBV27 and TRBJ1-2, with a possible D match to TRBD1 (5 bases). Germline V gene sequence: CDR1 MNHEY, CDR2 SMNVEV (reference sequence). The CDR3 spans 13 residues. V lost 1 base and J lost 8, with 11 bases in between. CDR3 in DNA: TGTGCCAGCAGTTTATTCCCAGGGTACGGCTACACCTTC. Translation gives CASSLFPGYGYTF.

The chain couples TRBV29-1 to TRBJ2-5, with a weak D call TRBD1 (6 bases). CDR3 size: 13 residues. CDR1 and CDR2 from the germline V gene are SQVTM and ANQGSEA. With 5 bases removed from V and 1 base from J, the gap between germline ends came to 11 bases. The CDR3 DNA sequence: TGCAGCGTTACCAAGGACAGCCAAGAGACCCAGTACTTC. It specifies CSVTKDSQETQYF.

This chain connects TRBV24-1 to TRBJ2-3; TRBD2 aligns across 8 bases. The CDR3 is 15 amino acids. Germline V lookup: CDR1 KGHDR, CDR2 SFDVKD. The V and J ends lost 7 bases and 2 bases, in that order; junction bases with no gene match: 7. The CDR3 here is CATSKTSVITDTQYF. The CDR3 DNA reads TGTGCCACCAGCAAGACTAGCGTAATCACAGATACGCAGTATTTT.

V gene TRBV28 combines with J gene TRBJ1-2; a possible D gene is TRBD1 (6 bases). Germline V gene data show CDR1 as MDHEN and CDR2 as SYDVKM. The CDR3 length is 14 residues. The germline V and J ends were trimmed by 3 bases and 4 bases, with 12 bases remaining between them. The CDR3 sequence is CASSLVTGTYGYTF. The CDR3 DNA reads as TGTGCCAGCAGTTTGGTCACAGGGACCTATGGCTACACCTTC.

This chain joins TRBV7-2 and TRBJ2-7; 10 nucleotides line up with TRBD2. CDR3 length equals 16 residues. J was trimmed by 0 bases and V by 1 base; bases with no gene match: 3. The germline gives CDR1 SGHTA, CDR2 FQGNSA. CDR3 bases: TGTGCCAGCAGCTTAGGAGCTAGCGGGAGCTCCTACGAGCAGTACTTC. Encoded protein: CASSLGASGSSYEQYF.

This chain uses TRBV6-2 or TRBV6-3 with TRBJ2-5, with 12 bases lining up with TRBD2. Germline V gene data show CDR1 as MNHEY and CDR2 as SVGEGT. The CDR3 totals 15 residues. V dropped 2 bases and J dropped 5; count of bases not matched to a gene: 3. CDR3 DNA: TGTGCCAGCAGTTACCTAGCGGGGGGGCGGGAGACCCAGTACTTC. It yields the protein CASSYLAGGRETQYF.

The V gene is TRBV14, the J gene TRBJ1-1; 10 bases fit TRBD1. Germline CDR1 reads SGHDN; CDR2 reads FVKESK. The V segment lost 5 bases and the J segment 5 bases; nucleotides outside the gene matches: 14. The CDR3 has 17 amino acids. CDR3 DNA: TGTGCCAGCAGCTTCCTCCCCTCGACAGGGGGCTTGACTGAAGCTTTCTTT. It encodes CASSFLPSTGGLTEAFF.

The chain recombines TRBV23-1 with TRBJ1-4; D uncertain. TRBV23-1 is an open reading frame whose function is uncertain. V was clipped by 4 bases and J by 5 bases, with 11 bases between them. The CDR3 runs to 14 residues. CDR3 nucleotides: TGCGCCAGCAGTCGTGGTCCGAGAAATGAAAAACTGTTTTTT. This sequence encodes CASSRGPRNEKLFF.

This chain links TRBV4-2 with TRBJ1-1, with D perhaps TRBD1 (5 bases). The CDR3 covers 18 residues. Trimming took off 2 bases at V and 0 bases at J, with 19 bases between the two ends. Germline V gene lookup returns CDR1 LGHNA and CDR2 YNFKEQ. The CDR3 reads CASSQFLGATPMNTEAFF. The CDR3 nucleotides are TGTGCCAGCAGCCAATTCCTAGGGGCGACCCCTATGAACACTGAAGCTTTCTTT.

This chain links TRBV7-3 with TRBJ1-1; D may be TRBD1 (6 bases). CDR3 length equals 13 residues. Germline CDR1 and CDR2: SGHTA and FQGTGA. The germline V and J ends were trimmed by 5 bases and 4 bases, with 11 bases remaining between them. CDR3 bases: TGTGCCAGCAGCACGACAGGTCTCACTGAAGCTTTCTTT. Residues: CASSTTGLTEAFF. Supplemented by reference TRBV7-3 and TRBJ1-1, the full variable domain reads GAGVSQTPSNKVTEKGKYVELRCDPISGHTALYWYRQSLGQGPEFLIYFQGTGAADDSGLPNDRFFAVRPEGSVSTLKIQRTERGDSAVYLCASSTTGLTEAFFGQGTRLTVV.

This clone has a handful of counts. The V call is TRBV7-9, the J call TRBJ1-4; TRBD1 matches at 9 bases. Germline CDR1 SEHNR, CDR2 FQNEAQ (reference sequence). The CDR3 sequence is 15 residues long. V lost 2 bases, J lost 5 bases, and 3 bases stayed unmatched. The CDR3 protein is CASSLSGTGNEKLFF. As DNA, the CDR3 is TGTGCCAGCAGCTTAAGCGGGACAGGGAATGAAAAACTGTTTTTT.

The chain recombines TRBV18 with TRBJ1-6; 7 bases agree with TRBD1. There are 14 residues in the CDR3. Germline loops: CDR1 KGHSH, CDR2 LQKENI. J lost 10 bases, V lost 4 bases, and 7 bases had no gene match. The CDR3 is CASSQTGDNSPLHF. In DNA form, the CDR3 reads TGTGCCAGCTCACAAACAGGGGACAACTCACCCCTCCACTTT.

This chain connects TRBV9 to TRBJ1-6, with 8 bases that match TRBD1. Looked up from germline, CDR1 is SGDLS and CDR2 is YYNGEE. V was clipped by 0 bases and J by 8 bases; unmatched bases: 4. This CDR3 contains 15 residues. CDR3 bases: TGTGCCAGCAGCGTAGCCGGGACAGGAGATTCACCCCTCCACTTT. This gives the protein CASSVAGTGDSPLHF.